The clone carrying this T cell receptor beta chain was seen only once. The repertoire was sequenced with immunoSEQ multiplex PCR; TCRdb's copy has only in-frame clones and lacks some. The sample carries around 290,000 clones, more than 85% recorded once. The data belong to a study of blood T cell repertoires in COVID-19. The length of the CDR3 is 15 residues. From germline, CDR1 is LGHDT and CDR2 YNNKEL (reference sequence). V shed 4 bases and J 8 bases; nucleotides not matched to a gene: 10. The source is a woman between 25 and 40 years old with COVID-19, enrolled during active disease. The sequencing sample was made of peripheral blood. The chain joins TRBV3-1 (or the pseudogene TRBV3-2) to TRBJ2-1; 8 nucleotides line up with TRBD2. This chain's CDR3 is CASSPPLGLVDEQFF. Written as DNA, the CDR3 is TGTGCCAGCAGCCCCCCCTTGGGACTAGTCGATGAGCAGTTCTTC.